This paragraph covers one T cell receptor (beta chain) sequence. Its antigen is not identified. This record belongs to a study of cytomegalovirus exposure and HLA in healthy donors. Study findings and constraints: Earlier analysis looked at TCR beta V segments, and most were productive about 87% or about 30% of the time. Both high specificity and high sensitivity reportedly marked the classifier's diagnosis of cytomegalovirus status.

After removal of 0 bases from V and 0 bases from J, the junction contained 9 bases not matched to a gene. In germline, CDR1 is SGHRS, CDR2 YFSETQ. CDR3 length: 18 residues. Primers: 60 Vbeta forward and 13 Jbeta reverse. Repertoires were generated with immunoSEQ multiplex PCR, while TCRdb's copy carries only in-frame clones and drops some. This table holds roughly 150,000 clones, 64% found once. The chain carries TRBV5-1 and TRBJ2-3; 8 nucleotides match TRBD2. The receptor comes from a woman in her 30s in good health and CMV-seropositive. Sequencing used PBMCs. The CDR3: CASSLGSGGRPSTDTQYF. The DNA for the CDR3 is TGCGCCAGCAGCTTGGGCAGCGGGGGCCGTCCTAGCACAGATACGCAGTATTTT.